Below are 25 T cell receptor beta chains sequenced from a single sample in a study of molecular identifiers for immune sequencing clone quantification. Via MiXCR, TCRdb re-called the PCR reads, giving one row per CDR3 protein. In the table there are some 94,000 distinct CDR3 sequences, roughly 23% of which are singletons. The sample consisted of naive CD8+ T cells from blood, with Jurkat cell RNA spiked in. Subset of the sample: FACS-sorted CD8+CD4-CCR7+CD45RA+ naive T cells. These receptors were collected from a human donor in good health. Some libraries in this study had Jurkat cell RNA spiked in.

The chain is built from TRBV6-5 and TRBJ1-2, with 7 bases aligning to TRBD1. Trimming removed 6 bases from V and 5 bases from J; junction bases left unmatched: 9. This CDR3 comprises 14 residues. The germline gives CDR1 MNHEY, CDR2 SVGAGI. CDR3 DNA sequence: TGTGCCAGCAGCGCCCTGACAGGGTGGTATGGCTACACCTTC. As protein: CASSALTGWYGYTF.

This clonotype came up many times. The chain employs TRBV6-5 and TRBJ1-5; TRBD1 matches 10 bases. The germline V gene has CDR1 MNHEY and CDR2 SVGAGI. The length of the CDR3 is 15 residues. V shed 2 bases, J shed 3 bases, and the junction held 1 base outside the gene matches. CDR3 sequence reads: CASSYGTGDNQPQHF. CDR3 nucleotide sequence: TGTGCCAGCAGTTACGGGACAGGGGACAATCAGCCCCAGCATTTT.

Note on this clonotype: This sequence may be a read error, since a much larger clone differs from it by one base. Here the CDR3 omits its conserved ending phenylalanine or tryptophan, so a read error is the likely source. This chain connects TRBV27 to TRBJ1-1, with D tentatively TRBD1 (5 bases). The CDR3 sequence is 15 residues long. Trimming stripped 5 bases from V and 0 bases from J, with 13 bases between. Germline loops: CDR1 MNHEY, CDR2 SMNVEV (reference sequence). The CDR3 sequence is CASSPHRTMNTEAFY. In nucleotides, the CDR3 is TGTGCCAGCAGTCCCCACAGGACTATGAACACTGAAGCTTTCTAT.

This clonotype came up a few times. This may arise from a read error, as a much more abundant clone is one base away. This chain uses TRBV29-1 with TRBJ2-1; 8 bases are shared with TRBD2. This CDR3 has 14 residues. Germline V gene sequence: CDR1 SQVTM, CDR2 ANQGSEA. The ends lost 1 base at V and 8 bases at J; junction bases unmatched: 7. The DNA for the CDR3 is TGCAGCGTTGAAGGTCCAGCGGGAGTGTATGAGCAGTTCTTC. This sequence encodes CSVEGPAGVYEQFF.

About this clonotype itself: A read error may explain this, as a much larger clone is one base away. The chain recombines TRBV19 with TRBJ2-3, with 10 bases lining up with TRBD2. The V gene end was trimmed by 3 bases and the J gene end by 6 bases; junction bases not matched to a gene: 9. Germline CDR1 LNHDA, CDR2 SQIVND (reference sequence). CDR3 length: 16 amino acids. The CDR3 DNA is TGTGCCAGTAGTATTGGGGGGACTAGCGTGGGTGATACGCAGTATTTT. It codes for CASSIGGTSVGDTQYF.

The rearrangement joins TRBV19 to TRBJ1-1; tentatively, D is TRBD1 (6 bases). V was clipped by 7 bases and J by 1 base, with 7 bases between them. The CDR3 is 12 amino acids. Germline V CDR1 and CDR2: LNHDA, SQIVND (reference sequence). The CDR3 DNA sequence: TGTGCCAGTATGACAGGGAACACTGAAGCTTTCTTT. Its translation is CASMTGNTEAFF.

At least ten counts were recorded for this clonotype. The chain employs TRBV7-9 and TRBJ2-7; no firm D call. V dropped 5 bases and J dropped 3 bases, with 5 bases sitting between them. Germline CDR1 SEHNR, CDR2 FQNEAQ (reference sequence). The CDR3 is 11 amino acids. CDR3 nucleotides: TGTGCCAGCAGCGGCCTCTACGAGCAGTACTTC. This gives the protein CASSGLYEQYF. Using reference TRBV7-9 and TRBJ2-7 for the parts outside the CDR3, the full variable domain is DTGVSQNPRHKITKRGQNVTFRCDPISEHNRLYWYRQTLGQGPEFLTYFQNEAQLEKSRLLSDRFSAERPKGSFSTLEIQRTEQGDSAMYLCASSGLYEQYFGPGTRLTVT.

There are many counts of this clonotype. The V and J genes are TRBV27 and TRBJ1-1; D remains ambiguous. The germline gives CDR1 MNHEY, CDR2 SMNVEV (reference sequence). Between the trimmed V and J ends, which lost 1 base and 1 base, there was a span of 10 bases. This CDR3 contains 15 residues. The CDR3 coding sequence is TGTGCCAGCAGTTTATATGGCACATCGAACACTGAAGCTTTCTTT. Protein product: CASSLYGTSNTEAFF.

Turning to this clonotype: A much larger clone lies a single base off, so this may be a read error. The chain joins TRBV7-8 to TRBJ2-7, with a possible D match to TRBD2 (5 bases). The CDR3 is 14 amino acids. Germline V gene lookup returns CDR1 SGHVS and CDR2 FQNEAQ. The CDR3 DNA reads as TGTGCCAGCAGCTTAGATCTAGCTATCTACGAGCTGTACTTC. Residues: CASSLDLAIYELYF.

This clonotype was seen only a few times. The rearrangement joins TRBV27 to TRBJ2-3, with a weak D call TRBD2 (6 bases). The germline CDR1 and CDR2 sequences are MNHEY and SMNVEV (reference sequence). Trimming pared 4 bases from V and 4 bases from J, leaving 9 bases between. The CDR3 runs to 13 residues. The CDR3 protein is CASSSGSSDTQYF. The DNA for the CDR3 is TGTGCCAGCAGTTCCGGGAGCTCAGATACGCAGTATTTT.

This clonotype has more than one count but fewer than ten. The rearrangement joins TRBV12-3 or TRBV12-4 to TRBJ2-3; a possible D gene is TRBD2 (5 bases). Trimming took off 6 bases at V and 2 bases at J, with 6 bases between the two ends. The CDR3 sequence is 12 residues long. This chain's CDR3 is CASSGNTDTQYF. CDR3 in DNA: TGTGCCAGCAGCGGGAACACAGATACGCAGTATTTT.

A few counts support this clonotype. V is TRBV4-3 and J is TRBJ2-5, with 9 positions matching TRBD1. CDR1 and CDR2 (germline): LGHNA, YSLEER. The CDR3 has 16 residues. V lost 3 bases to trimming and J lost 5 bases; unmatched junction nucleotides: 10. DNA of the CDR3: TGCGCCAGCAGCCACGGAACAGGGGGCGCCGAGGAGACCCAGTACTTC. Amino acids: CASSHGTGGAEETQYF.

Notes on this clonotype: This clone may be a read error of a much larger clone one base away. This chain links TRBV6-1 with TRBJ1-5; 9 nucleotides line up with TRBD1. The CDR3 contains 16 residues. Germline values: CDR1 MNHNS, CDR2 SASEGT. The CDR3 nucleotides are TGTGCCCGCAGTGAGACCGGGACAGGGATCGAGAAGCCCCAGCATTTT. Residues: CARSETGTGIEKPQHF.

The rearrangement joins TRBV6-1 to TRBJ2-1; D unresolved. Germline CDR1 and CDR2: MNHNS and SASEGT. V was clipped by 0 bases and J by 4 bases, with 4 bases between them. The CDR3 totals 13 residues. The CDR3 protein is CASSEALYNEQFF. The CDR3 bases are TGTGCCAGCAGTGAAGCGCTATACAATGAGCAGTTCTTC.

As DNA, the CDR3 is TGTGCCAGCAGCTTTGCGGCAGGGGTTTATGGCAATCAGCCCCAGCATTTT. It is translated as CASSFAAGVYGNQPQHF. The gene calls are TRBV7-2 and TRBJ1-5; D is possibly TRBD1 (6 bases). CDR3 size: 17 residues. Germline values: CDR1 SGHTA, CDR2 FQGNSA. Trimming stripped 3 bases from V and 2 bases from J, with 17 bases between.

This sequence joins TRBV7-8 and TRBJ1-5; the match to TRBD1 covers 7 bases. CDR3 length equals 14 residues. CDR1 and CDR2 from the germline V gene are SGHVS and FQNEAQ. V was pared by 5 bases and J by 4 bases, with 5 bases of the junction left unmatched. CDR3 bases: TGTGCCAGCAGCCAGGGACAGATAAATCAGCCCCAGCATTTT. Protein: CASSQGQINQPQHF.

This rearrangement joins TRBV30 to TRBJ2-1; no firm D call. CDR3 length: 11 residues. Germline V CDR1 and CDR2: GTSNPN, SVGIG (reference sequence). Trimming cost V 0 bases and J 8 bases, with 5 bases left between them. CDR3: CAWSVRYEQFF. In DNA, the CDR3 is TGTGCCTGGAGTGTACGTTATGAGCAGTTCTTC.

Note on this clonotype: The CDR3 end shows no conserved phenylalanine or tryptophan, and so a read error is likely. The gene calls are TRBV10-1 and TRBJ2-7; the match to TRBD1 covers 7 bases. Looked up from germline, CDR1 is WNHNN and CDR2 is SYGVQD (reference sequence). The V segment lost 2 bases and the J segment 8 bases; nucleotides outside the gene matches: 6. CDR3 length: 13 amino acids. The CDR3 DNA is TGCGCCAGCAGTGAGCGGACAGGTACGAAGCAGTACCTC. This encodes CASSERTGTKQYL.

This clonotype was counted many times. The chain couples TRBV7-6 to TRBJ2-5; the match to TRBD2 covers 10 bases. The junction had 3 bases not matched to a gene; V was cut back by 5 bases and J by 0 bases. Germline V lookup: CDR1 SGHVS, CDR2 FNYEAQ. This CDR3 spans 15 amino acids. CDR3 in DNA: TGTGCCAGCAGCGTTAGCGGGAGGTACCAAGAGACCCAGTACTTC. Translated: CASSVSGRYQETQYF. The complete variable domain, with remaining parts taken from reference TRBV7-6 and TRBJ2-5, reads GAGVSQSPRYKVTKRGQDVALRCDPISGHVSLYWYRQALGQGPEFLTYFNYEAQQDKSGLPNDRFSAERPEGSISTLTIQRTEQRDSAMYRCASSVSGRYQETQYFGPGTRLLVL.

This clonotype was detected ten times or more. The chain joins TRBV5-1 to TRBJ2-7, with D uncertain. The CDR3 is 19 amino acids. Trimming left V 1 base short and J 0 bases short, with 23 bases between. Germline V gene lookup returns CDR1 SGHRS and CDR2 YFSETQ. The CDR3 sequence is CASSLRTLSRYESSYEQYF. The CDR3 bases are TGCGCCAGCAGCTTGCGTACACTTTCGAGGTATGAAAGCTCCTACGAGCAGTACTTC.

This chain connects TRBV20-1 to TRBJ2-7, with D hard to call. Germline CDR1 reads DFQATT; CDR2 reads SNEGSKA (reference sequence). With 0 bases removed from V and 0 bases from J, the gap between germline ends came to 9 bases. This CDR3 region has 14 residues. CDR3 region: CSARDIRCSYEQYF. The CDR3 DNA sequence: TGCAGTGCTAGAGATATCAGATGCTCCTACGAGCAGTACTTC.

The chain carries TRBV2 and TRBJ1-1; TRBD1 might be the D (5 bases). V lost 0 bases, J lost 2 bases, and 7 bases lay in between. This CDR3 contains 14 residues. Germline CDR1 SNHLY, CDR2 FYNNEI. The CDR3 loop reads CASSEAWTNTEAFF. The CDR3 coding sequence is TGTGCCAGCAGTGAAGCTTGGACAAACACTGAAGCTTTCTTT.

The sample holds a few counts of this clonotype. The chain employs TRBV6-5 and TRBJ1-1, with 7 bases lining up with TRBD1. This CDR3 spans 18 amino acids. Germline values: CDR1 MNHEY, CDR2 SVGAGI. With V trimmed by 6 bases and J by 0 bases, 16 bases remained unmatched. CDR3 coding DNA: TGTGCCAGCAGGATTCGGCCGGGACAGACACTCATGAACACTGAAGCTTTCTTT. Protein product: CASRIRPGQTLMNTEAFF.

This clonotype was detected ten times or more. The genes are TRBV2 and TRBJ2-5, with 7 bases fitting TRBD2. Trimming took 7 bases from V and 4 from J; bases not matched to a gene: 9. This CDR3 has 14 amino acids. Germline V lookup: CDR1 SNHLY, CDR2 FYNNEI. CDR3 in amino acids: CASKPWAGVETQYF. CDR3 bases: TGTGCCAGCAAACCATGGGCGGGAGTAGAGACCCAGTACTTC.

This clonotype was counted between two and nine times. J is TRBJ2-1 and V is TRBV6-5; 7 bases are shared with TRBD1. The CDR3 consists of 15 residues. J lost 4 bases, V lost 2 bases, and 5 bases had no gene match. CDR1 MNHEY and CDR2 SVGAGI come from the germline V gene. CDR3: CASSYRDRGYNEQFF. In nucleotides, the CDR3 is TGTGCCAGCAGTTACCGGGACAGAGGATACAATGAGCAGTTCTTC.